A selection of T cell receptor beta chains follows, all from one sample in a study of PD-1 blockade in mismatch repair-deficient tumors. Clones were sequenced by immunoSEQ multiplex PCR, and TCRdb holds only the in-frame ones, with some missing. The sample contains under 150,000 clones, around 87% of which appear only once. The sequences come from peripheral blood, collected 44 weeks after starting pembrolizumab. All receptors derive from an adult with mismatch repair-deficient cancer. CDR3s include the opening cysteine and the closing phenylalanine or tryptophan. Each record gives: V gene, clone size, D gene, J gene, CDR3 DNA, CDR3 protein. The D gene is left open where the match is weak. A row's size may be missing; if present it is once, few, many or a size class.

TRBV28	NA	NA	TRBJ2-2	TGTGCCAGCAGTTTGTGGGGGGCTGAGACCGGGGAGCTGTTTTTT	CASSLWGAETGELFF
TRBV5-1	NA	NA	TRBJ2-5	TGCGCCAGCAGCCCGGACCGGATCGGACTGATTAGTGCGGGGACCCAGTACTTC	CASSPDRIGLISAGTQYF
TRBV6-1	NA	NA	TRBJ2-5	TGTGCCAGCAGTGAGGGAAGTATGGAGACCCAGTACTTC	CASSEGSMETQYF
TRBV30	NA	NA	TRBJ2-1	TGTGCCTGGAGTAAAGTCCGCGCGGGTCGATACAATGAGCAGTTCTTC	CAWSKVRAGRYNEQFF
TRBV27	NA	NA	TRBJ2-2	TGTGCCAGCAGAACCCGGACGGGTAGTCCCGGGGAGCTGTTTTTT	CASRTRTGSPGELFF
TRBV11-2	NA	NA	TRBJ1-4	TGTGCCAGCAGCTTAGATCGGGGGGTTTCTGCAACTAATGAAAAACTGTTTTTT	CASSLDRGVSATNEKLFF
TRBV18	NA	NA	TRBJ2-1	TGTGCCAGCTCACCACCTACCAGCTCCTACAATGAGCAGTTCTTC	CASSPPTSSYNEQFF
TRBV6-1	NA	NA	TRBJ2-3	TGTGCCAGCAGTCAGGGATTAGATACGCAGTATTTT	CASSQGLDTQYF
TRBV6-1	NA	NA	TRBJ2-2	TGTGCCAGCCGGTCGAGAGGCACCGGGGAGCTGTTTTTT	CASRSRGTGELFF
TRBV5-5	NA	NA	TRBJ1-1	TGTGCCAGCGATCCAGGAGGGACAAAGGATGCTTTCTTT	CASDPGGTKDAFF
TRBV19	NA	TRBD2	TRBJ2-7	TGTGCCAGTAGTCCCTCCTCCCCTATGGCGGGAGTTCCCTACGAGCAGTACTTC	CASSPSSPMAGVPYEQYF
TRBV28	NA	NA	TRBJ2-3	TGTGCCAGCAGGTTCGCTAGCGAGCTGGGGACAGATACGCAGTATTTT	CASRFASELGTDTQYF
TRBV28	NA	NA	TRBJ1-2	TGTGCCAGCAGTTTACTCCAGGAATATGGCTACACCTTC	CASSLLQEYGYTF
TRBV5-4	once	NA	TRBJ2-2	TGTGCCAGCAGCTTCCCACAGAGCACCGGGGAGCTGTTTTTT	CASSFPQSTGELFF
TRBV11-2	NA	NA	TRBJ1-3	TGTGCCAGCAGCACCCAATGGGGGGCTCGTAGCTCTGGAAACACCATATATTTT	CASSTQWGARSSGNTIYF